Below, one TCR beta chain is given with its context. This record comes from a study of blood T cell repertoires in COVID-19. V was shortened by 3 bases and J by 6 bases, with 16 bases between the two germline ends. Germline V lookup: CDR1 SGDLS, CDR2 YYNGEE. CDR3 size: 15 residues. The data were produced by immunoSEQ multiplex PCR, yet TCRdb's version contains in-frame clones alone and is incomplete. The sample gives 200,000 to 250,000 clones, around nine tenths of which show up once; 5.5% to 8% is in the top ten. The TCR sequence derives from a man in his 60s who had recovered from COVID-19. Sequencing was done on a sample of peripheral blood. V is TRBV9 and J is TRBJ2-4; TRBD2 might be the D (6 bases). The CDR3 reads CASSAGVAEGNIQYF. The CDR3 coding sequence is TGTGCCAGCAGCGCCGGGGTAGCGGAGGGAAACATTCAGTACTTC.